This TCR beta chain stems from a study of T cells and copy number aberrations in small-cell lung cancer. The data were produced by immunoSEQ multiplex PCR, yet TCRdb's version contains in-frame clones alone and is incomplete. This table holds roughly 2,200 clones, 79% found once. The CDR3 spans 11 residues. Germline lookup yields CDR1 MNHEY and CDR2 SMNVEV (reference sequence). Trimming cost V 6 bases and J 8 bases, with 10 bases left between them. Notes on this clone: What it binds is unknown.

Study-level points and caveats: Tumors showed lower T-cell density, richness and clonality than adjacent lung, though density did not differ significantly.

No donor received chemotherapy or radiotherapy before surgery, nor immunotherapy before or after it. All donors were smokers or heavy second-hand smokers. Normal lung tissue came from at least 2 cm beyond the tumor margin and showed no malignant cells. The chain combines TRBV27 with TRBJ1-2; maybe TRBD1 (6 bases). This sequence originates from a woman aged 55-75 years with small cell lung cancer. Source material: normal tissue next to the tumor. CDR3 region: CASSRGLGYTF. CDR3 nucleotide sequence: TGTGCCAGCAGCAGGGGTCTCGGCTACACCTTC.